This T cell receptor beta chain originates from a study of T cells after posttransplantation cyclophosphamide. Cyclophosphamide on days +3 and +4 followed busulfan-fludarabine conditioning and a marrow graft. The sample holds a few counts of this clone. A far larger clone lies a single base away; this is likely a read error. Clones were read by immunoSEQ multiplex PCR, and TCRdb kept only the in-frame ones, dropping some. The sample is made up of some 4,000 clones, none counted only once. The CDR3 totals 14 residues. The V gene's germline CDR1 is LNHNV and CDR2 YYDKDF (reference sequence). This sequence joins TRBV15 and TRBJ1-5; 8 bases align to TRBD1. This TCR came from a female patient aged 18 to 30 who received an allogeneic stem cell transplant from an unrelated donor, was CMV-positive, and had acute GVHD only. Some T cells may have originated in the graft donor. Sequencing was performed on PBMCs, taken after allogeneic stem cell transplant with posttransplant cyclophosphamide. The CDR3 sequence is CVTTLDRGGQPQHF. Here the CDR3 DNA reads TGTGTCACCACCTTAGACAGGGGTGGACAGCCCCAGCATTTT.